This T cell receptor (beta chain) comes out of a study of T cell responses to AZD1222 COVID-19 vaccine. Study-level findings and limits: Only a handful of people who got AZD1222 tested seropositive at baseline. Repertoire samples came only from after the peak T cell response. The donor cohort was predominantly white British with a female majority, and clonal diversity may have been underestimated.

The method was immunoSEQ multiplex PCR; TCRdb's version includes in-frame clones alone and lacks a portion of them. The table has 150,000 to 200,000 clones, 80% to 95% seen once. As concerns this clone: The antigen is unknown.

Germline V gene sequence: CDR1 SGDLS, CDR2 YYNGEE. Trimming took 5 bases from V and 5 from J, leaving 16 bases between them. The CDR3 is made up of 15 amino acids. V and J are TRBV9 and TRBJ2-2, with D possibly TRBD1 on 6 matching bases. The sequences come from peripheral blood, collected on day 0 of AZD1222 vaccination. This receptor was taken from an adult in good health. The CDR3 loop is CASSPQGSGTGELFF. The DNA for the CDR3 is TGTGCCAGCAGTCCACAGGGTTCTGGTACCGGGGAGCTGTTTTTT.